This paragraph reports one TCR beta chain. The data are from a study of blood T cell repertoires in COVID-19. Study as a whole: There were acute and convalescent COVID-19 samples, and they came from the United States, Italy and Spain.

The data were produced by immunoSEQ multiplex PCR, yet TCRdb's version contains in-frame clones alone and is incomplete. The sample has 390,000 or so clones; around 87% are singletons. This CDR3 has 15 amino acids. CDR1 is SGHRS and CDR2 is YFSETQ in the germline V gene. V lost 4 bases and J lost 5; bases outside the gene matches: 6. The chain has TRBV5-1 and TRBJ2-1; 10 bases line up with TRBD2. The TCR was taken from a woman in her 30s with COVID-19, enrolled during active disease. The sequencing sample was made of peripheral blood. The CDR3 DNA sequence: TGCGCCAGCAGCCCGGGGACTAGCGTTAACAATGAGCAGTTCTTC. Translation gives CASSPGTSVNNEQFF.